These 18 T cell receptor beta chains were sequenced from one sample in a study of post-analysis software for immune sequencing data. Study findings and constraints: Patients used roughly five TRBV segments, including TRBV5-6, TRBV5-1 and TRBV20-1, more often than controls.

For these receptors, no antigen is known. Tagging with unique molecular identifiers was a feature of the TCR beta cDNA libraries. MiXCR, applied by TCRdb to the PCR reads, yields one record per CDR3 protein. The data show roughly 400,000 distinct CDR3 sequences, 35% to 45% seen once. Sequenced material: blood. All receptors come from a girl aged 2 to 10 with multiple sclerosis.

This clonotype came up a few times. V gene TRBV12-3 or TRBV12-4 combines with J gene TRBJ2-5; the D gene is possibly TRBD2 (6 bases). The length of the CDR3 is 17 residues. V lost 0 bases to trimming and J lost 1 base, with 15 bases between them. The CDR3 DNA sequence: TGTGCCAGCAGTTTAGCAACGGAGGGGCGTTTCCAAGAGACCCAGTACTTC. It translates to CASSLATEGRFQETQYF.

This sequence joins TRBV5-1 and TRBJ2-1; D call uncertain. This CDR3 spans 16 amino acids. With 4 bases removed from V and 6 bases from J, the gap between germline ends came to 20 bases. Germline CDR1 SGHRS, CDR2 YFSETQ. The chain's CDR3 is CASSVPGHPSANEQFF. The CDR3 DNA reads TGCGCCAGCAGCGTACCCGGGCACCCGTCGGCCAATGAGCAGTTCTTC.

Concerning this clonotype itself: The germline gene is not matched at one end of the junction; a read error may be the cause. The chain joins TRBV28 to TRBJ2-5, with 10 bases that match TRBD2. The end of the DNA is better explained by TRBJ2-7, so the J call may be wrong. There are 15 residues in the CDR3. Germline V lookup: CDR1 MDHEN, CDR2 SYDVKM. CDR3 region: CVSKISASGRSEQYF. The CDR3 coding sequence is TGTGTCAGCAAAATTTCGGCTAGCGGGAGAAGCGAGCAGTACTTC.

This clonotype was seen only a few times. Mismatch with germline at one junction end may stem from a read error. This chain joins TRBV28 and TRBJ2-5; 9 positions match TRBD2. In germline, CDR1 is MDHEN, CDR2 SYDVKM. This CDR3 spans 16 amino acids. DNA of the CDR3: TGTGCTAGCAGTTCATCGACTAGCGGCAACCAAGAGACCCAGTACTTC. Encoded protein: CASSSSTSGNQETQYF. The full variable domain, its missing parts supplied by reference TRBV28 and TRBJ2-5, is DVKVTQSSRYLVKRTGEKVFLECVQDMDHENMFWYRQDPGLGLRLIYFSYDVKMKEKGDIPEGYSVSREKKERFSLILESASTNQTSMYLCASSSSTSGNQETQYFGPGTRLLVL.

This chain joins TRBV6-2 or TRBV6-3 and TRBJ2-1; TRBD2 might be the D (5 bases). V was clipped by 7 bases and J by 5 bases, with 27 bases between them. The CDR3 contains 18 residues. Per the germline V gene, CDR1 is MNHEY and CDR2 is SVGEGT. Here the CDR3 DNA reads TGTGCCAGCACCACCGTTCCCGGCGGGCTAGCTGGGGACAATGAGCAGTTCTTC. Its protein product is CASTTVPGGLAGDNEQFF.

V gene TRBV7-9 combines with J gene TRBJ2-5, with 8 bases fitting TRBD1. The CDR3 has 17 residues. J gave up 2 bases and V 7 bases, and 15 bases lay outside the gene matches. Germline V CDR1 and CDR2: SEHNR, FQNEAQ (reference sequence). CDR3 loop: CASTFLATGEGQETQYF. DNA of the CDR3: TGTGCCAGCACCTTTTTGGCGACAGGGGAAGGACAAGAGACCCAGTACTTC. The full variable domain, rest sourced from reference TRBV7-9 and TRBJ2-5, is DTGVSQNPRHKITKRGQNVTFRCDPISEHNRLYWYRQTLGQGPEFLTYFQNEAQLEKSRLLSDRFSAERPKGSFSTLEIQRTEQGDSAMYLCASTFLATGEGQETQYFGPGTRLLVL.

In this sample, this clonotype turned up a few times. This chain links TRBV18 with TRBJ2-1; 12 bases agree with TRBD2. The CDR3 spans 17 residues. The ends lost 2 bases at V and 5 bases at J; junction bases unmatched: 7. CDR1 and CDR2 (germline): KGHSH, LQKENI. CDR3 DNA sequence: TGTGCCAGCTCACCAAGGTCGACTAGCGGGGGTAACAATGAGCAGTTCTTC. The encoded protein is CASSPRSTSGGNNEQFF.

This clonotype appeared a few times. The chain recombines TRBV2 with TRBJ2-7; TRBD1 agrees at 8 bases. The CDR3 length is 13 residues. Germline CDR1 and CDR2: SNHLY and FYNNEI. Unmatched junction bases numbered 3, after V lost 5 bases and J lost 3 bases. The CDR3 here is CASSTGTGYEQYF. The CDR3 bases are TGTGCCAGCAGTACCGGGACAGGCTACGAGCAGTACTTC.

The chain joins TRBV12-3 or TRBV12-4 to TRBJ2-2, with D tentatively TRBD1 (6 bases). V dropped 5 bases and J dropped 1 base, with 14 bases sitting between them. The CDR3 extends over 16 amino acids. The chain's CDR3 is CASSPGQLENTGELFF. The CDR3 DNA follows: TGTGCCAGCAGTCCTGGACAGCTCGAGAACACCGGGGAGCTGTTTTTT.

This clonotype was counted a few times. The chain uses TRBV20-1 and TRBJ2-7, with a tentative D call TRBD1 (5 bases). V lost 4 bases to trimming and J lost 2 bases, with 15 bases between them. CDR3 length: 14 residues. From germline, CDR1 is DFQATT and CDR2 SNEGSKA (reference sequence). The CDR3 protein is CSATDKWSTYEQYF. The CDR3 DNA reads as TGCAGTGCTACGGACAAGTGGTCCACCTACGAGCAGTACTTC.

The sample holds one count of this clonotype. The CDR3 DNA is TGCGCCAGCAGCTCCGGACAGCGTGGCGAGCAGTACTTC. This translates into CASSSGQRGEQYF. The chain has TRBV5-1 and TRBJ2-5, with D possibly being TRBD1 (6 bases). TRBJ2-7 matches the DNA end more closely, so the J call is doubtful. The length of the CDR3 is 13 residues. The germline V gene encodes CDR1 SGHRS and CDR2 YFSETQ.

This clonotype was found once. The chain links TRBV27 to TRBJ2-2, with TRBD2 identical over 9 bases. The germline CDR1 and CDR2 sequences are MNHEY and SMNVEV (reference sequence). Losses at the gene ends were 5 bases for V and 1 base for J; bases not matched to a gene: 8. The CDR3 is made up of 17 amino acids. The CDR3 DNA reads as TGTGCCAGCAGTCTCCAAGCGGGGGGCTGGAACACCGGGGAGCTGTTTTTT. Encoded protein: CASSLQAGGWNTGELFF.

In its sample, this clonotype was seen a few times. At one boundary the junction diverges from the germline segment, which might be a read error. This sequence joins TRBV12-3 or TRBV12-4 and TRBJ1-2, with D possibly matching TRBD1 (5 bases). This CDR3 is built from 15 residues. In nucleotides, the CDR3 is TGTGCCAGCAATTTAGCTTTGCCAGGGTCCAATGGCTACACCTTC. It yields the protein CASNLALPGSNGYTF.

The rearrangement links TRBV13 to TRBJ2-5; no clear D gene. The better agreement between TRBJ2-7 and the DNA end casts doubt on the J call. CDR3 size: 15 residues. Germline V lookup: CDR1 PRHDT, CDR2 FYEKMQ (reference sequence). The CDR3 spells CASSYTLKGTYEQYF. CDR3 DNA sequence: TGTGCCAGCAGCTACACCCTGAAGGGTACCTACGAGCAGTACTTC.

This rearrangement joins TRBV28 to TRBJ2-7, with 8 nucleotides matching TRBD1. The J segment lost 12 bases and the V segment lost 7 bases, leaving 14 bases of the junction unmatched. The CDR3 has 13 residues. Germline V gene sequence: CDR1 MDHEN, CDR2 SYDVKM. The CDR3 protein is CASTTVSRQGWYF. The DNA of the CDR3 is TGTGCCAGCACCACCGTGTCCCGACAGGGGTGGTACTTC.

Note on this clonotype: A much larger clone lies one base from this, so it may be a read error. The gene calls are TRBV12-3 or TRBV12-4 and TRBJ2-6; D not certain. V was clipped by 3 bases and J by 4 bases, with 4 bases between them. The CDR3 is 13 amino acids. CDR3 sequence reads: CASSFDGANVLTF. Here the CDR3 DNA reads TGTGCCAGCAGTTTTGACGGGGCCAACGTCCTGACTTTC.

V gene TRBV28 combines with J gene TRBJ2-1, with a weak D call TRBD1 (6 bases). The germline CDR1 and CDR2 sequences are MDHEN and SYDVKM. V was cut by 3 bases and J by 5 bases, with 14 bases left in between. The CDR3 runs 15 residues. In DNA form, the CDR3 reads TGTGCCAGCAGTTTGGGTACAGGGATACACAATGAGCAGTTCTTC. It yields the protein CASSLGTGIHNEQFF.

V and J are TRBV18 and TRBJ2-5, with 7 bases lining up with TRBD1. The CDR3 is 15 amino acids. The V and J ends lost 2 bases and 4 bases, in that order; junction bases with no gene match: 7. The germline V gene encodes CDR1 KGHSH and CDR2 LQKENI. CDR3 in DNA: TGTGCCAGCTCACCAGAAGGTGCAGGGGGAGAGACCCAGTACTTC. The encoded protein is CASSPEGAGGETQYF.